Shown below are 27 T cell receptor beta chains from a single sample sequenced in a study of chemoradiotherapy in HPV16-positive cancers. The assay was immunoSEQ multiplex PCR, and TCRdb's table has in-frame clones only and misses some. The table shows 23,000 or so clones, with more than 85% occurring only once. The sample here was blood, taken from a patient who underwent chemoradiotherapy. The receptors shown here come from a human donor with HPV-associated anogenital cancer.

This chain joins TRBV6-5 and TRBJ2-6; D not certain. The CDR3 consists of 14 residues. V lost 2 bases and J 0 bases, leaving 2 bases between the germline ends. CDR1 is MNHEY, CDR2 SVGAGI, per germline. The CDR3 region has the DNA TGTGCCAGCAGTTACGACTCTGGGGCCAACGTCCTGACTTTC. It yields the protein CASSYDSGANVLTF.

The rearrangement links TRBV27 to TRBJ2-2; D gene unclear. V lost 3 bases and J lost 6, with 20 bases in between. The CDR3 consists of 17 residues. Germline V gene sequence: CDR1 MNHEY, CDR2 SMNVEV (reference sequence). This CDR3 reads CASSLLPGSLRPGELFF. CDR3 coding DNA: TGTGCCAGCAGTTTGTTGCCAGGAAGTCTTCGTCCCGGGGAGCTGTTTTTT.

This clone turned up a few times. This chain links TRBV6-1 with TRBJ1-2; D uncertain. The CDR3 runs 12 residues. CDR1 is MNHNS and CDR2 is SASEGT in the germline V gene. Trimming pared 1 base from V and 9 bases from J, leaving 9 bases between. The CDR3: CASSEVMGSYTF. CDR3 coding DNA: TGTGCCAGCAGTGAAGTTATGGGGAGCTACACCTTC.

The chain combines TRBV30 with TRBJ1-5, with 7 bases lining up with TRBD1. Germline values: CDR1 GTSNPN, CDR2 SVGIG (reference sequence). The CDR3 covers 13 residues. The V gene end was trimmed by 3 bases and the J gene end by 6 bases; junction bases not matched to a gene: 5. DNA of the CDR3: TGTGCCTGGAGCAGACAGGGTAGTCAGCCCCAGCATTTT. It specifies CAWSRQGSQPQHF. Complete variable domain (other parts from reference TRBV30 and TRBJ1-5): SQTIHQWPATLVQPVGSPLSLECTVEGTSNPNLYWYRQAAGRGLQLLFYSVGIGQISSEVPQNLSASRPQDRQFILSSKKLLLSDSGFYLCAWSRQGSQPQHFGDGTRLSIL.

This chain links TRBV6-1 with TRBJ2-7; D gene ambiguous. CDR1 is MNHNS, CDR2 SASEGT, per germline. The CDR3 contains 14 residues. Trimming took off 6 bases at V and 4 bases at J, with 16 bases between the two ends. The DNA of the CDR3 is TGTGCCAGCAGAAGGTCGAGCAACAGTTACGAGCAGTACTTC. Amino acid sequence: CASRRSSNSYEQYF.

The rearrangement links TRBV5-4 to TRBJ1-2; unclear D gene. Germline CDR1 is SGHNT and CDR2 is YYREEE (reference sequence). The CDR3 is 12 amino acids. Deletions cut 4 bases from V and 8 bases from J, with 12 bases between. The CDR3 DNA reads TGTGCCAGCAGCCCTGACAACTGGGGCTACACCTTC. Protein: CASSPDNWGYTF.

V gene TRBV14 combines with J gene TRBJ1-1, with D tentatively TRBD1 (6 bases). Trimming removed 1 base at V and 6 bases at J, with 6 bases between. Looked up from germline, CDR1 is SGHDN and CDR2 is FVKESK. This CDR3 spans 12 amino acids. The CDR3 is CASSQAGAEAFF. For the CDR3, the DNA is TGTGCCAGCAGCCAAGCAGGGGCTGAAGCTTTCTTT.

The rearrangement joins TRBV7-8 to TRBJ1-1, with 7 bases matching TRBD1. Germline CDR1 and CDR2: SGHVS and FQNEAQ. The ends lost 5 bases at V and 0 bases at J; junction bases unmatched: 12. The CDR3 loop spans 17 amino acids. The CDR3 spells CASSPQDRVWVNTEAFF. DNA of the CDR3: TGTGCCAGCAGCCCCCAAGACAGGGTCTGGGTGAACACTGAAGCTTTCTTT.

The genes are TRBV7-2 and TRBJ2-1; no firm D call. This CDR3 comprises 11 residues. CDR1 and CDR2 from the germline V gene are SGHTA and FQGNSA. The V and J ends lost 6 bases and 10 bases respectively, with 10 bases between them. The CDR3 DNA is TGTGCCAGCAGTCGCGCACTCGAGCAGTTCTTC. This codes for CASSRALEQFF.

The chain uses TRBV16 and TRBJ1-5; no clear D. The V and J ends lost 4 bases and 9 bases respectively, with 13 bases between them. The germline V gene has CDR1 KGHSY and CDR2 FQNENV. The CDR3 extends over 13 amino acids. The CDR3 reads CASSPSRSGPQHF. The CDR3 nucleotides read TGTGCCAGCAGCCCCTCCCGCTCCGGGCCCCAGCATTTT.

The rearrangement uses TRBV6-5 and TRBJ2-7; no firm D call. V gave up 5 bases and J gave up 7 bases, with 9 bases separating them. The CDR3 is made up of 11 amino acids. Germline CDR1 reads MNHEY; CDR2 reads SVGAGI. CDR3 in DNA: TGTGCCAGCAGTAATAAAGGGGAGCAGTACTTC. It translates to CASSNKGEQYF.

The gene calls are TRBV19 and TRBJ2-7, with 11 bases that match TRBD1. The germline CDR1 and CDR2 sequences are LNHDA and SQIVND (reference sequence). Germline trimming cut 3 bases from V and 2 bases from J; bases unmatched to any gene: 3. This CDR3 region has 15 residues. CDR3 DNA: TGTGCCAGTAGTATGGGACAGGGGGACACCTACGAGCAGTACTTC. Translated: CASSMGQGDTYEQYF.

V is TRBV29-1 and J is TRBJ1-2; D might be TRBD1 (6 bases). The CDR3 totals 12 residues. Germline loops: CDR1 SQVTM, CDR2 ANQGSEA. Deletions cut 7 bases from V and 3 bases from J, with 12 bases between. The CDR3 is CSEAKGDYGYTF. CDR3 sequence (DNA): TGCAGCGAGGCAAAGGGGGACTATGGCTACACCTTC.

This sequence joins TRBV7-2 and TRBJ1-2; TRBD1 aligns across 8 bases. Germline V gene data show CDR1 as SGHTA and CDR2 as FQGNSA. CDR3 length equals 19 residues. The trim removed 0 bases at V and 4 bases at J, leaving 16 bases unmatched. The CDR3 DNA reads as TGTGCCAGCAGCTTAGCGTCTATAATCCGGACAGGGATTCTCTATGGCTACACCTTC. This translates into CASSLASIIRTGILYGYTF.

The V gene is TRBV5-1, the J gene TRBJ2-4; D gene ambiguous. V dropped 0 bases and J dropped 5 bases, with 6 bases sitting between them. Germline-derived CDR1 and CDR2 are SGHRS and YFSETQ. CDR3 length: 13 residues. Written as DNA, the CDR3 is TGCGCCAGCAGCTTGGCGGGCGAAAACATTCAGTACTTC. This codes for CASSLAGENIQYF.

As concerns this clone: The junction differs from germline at one of its ends, possibly a read error. As DNA, the CDR3 is TGTGCCAGCAGCTTGGGGTCTCGGGCCACCTTC. As protein: CASSLGSRATF. This chain connects TRBV5-1 to TRBJ2-7; D uncertain. Germline loops: CDR1 SGHRS, CDR2 YFSETQ. The CDR3 totals 11 residues.

The rearrangement links TRBV4-3 to TRBJ2-3; D is uncertain. The CDR3 is 16 amino acids. V was cut by 0 bases and J by 2 bases, with 12 bases left in between. Germline CDR1 reads LGHNA; CDR2 reads YSLEER. The DNA for the CDR3 is TGCGCCAGCAGCCAAGATCCTCGAGATCACACAGATACGCAGTATTTT. Translating gives CASSQDPRDHTDTQYF.

The chain joins TRBV27 to TRBJ2-7; 10 positions agree with TRBD1. Trimming took 0 bases from V and 4 from J; bases not matched to a gene: 15. The CDR3 consists of 19 residues. CDR1 is MNHEY, CDR2 SMNVEV, per germline (reference sequence). CDR3: CASSLSFFLPGQGTYEQYF. The DNA of the CDR3 is TGTGCCAGCAGTTTATCATTCTTTTTACCGGGACAGGGGACATACGAGCAGTACTTC.

The chain is built from TRBV4-3 and TRBJ1-1; the D gene is possibly TRBD1 (5 bases). The V end lost 0 bases, the J end lost 11 bases, and 13 bases lay between the germline ends. CDR1 and CDR2 from the germline V gene are LGHNA and YSLEER. The length of the CDR3 is 13 residues. The CDR3 nucleotides read TGCGCCAGCAGCCAAGAGGGACCCACACCGGCTTTCTTT. Its translation: CASSQEGPTPAFF.

The chain links TRBV7-9 to TRBJ2-5, with D possibly matching TRBD1 (6 bases). CDR1 and CDR2 (germline): SEHNR, FQNEAQ (reference sequence). The V end was cut by 0 bases, the J end by 5 bases, with 13 bases between. CDR3 length: 15 amino acids. CDR3 region: CASSLAKGGVETQYF. CDR3 in DNA: TGTGCCAGCAGCTTAGCGAAAGGGGGAGTGGAGACCCAGTACTTC.

The chain couples TRBV5-4 to TRBJ1-2, with D possibly being TRBD1 (6 bases). Germline CDR1 SGHNT, CDR2 YYREEE (reference sequence). Trimming pared 4 bases from V and 5 bases from J, leaving 12 bases between. CDR3 size: 13 residues. The CDR3 here is CASSTGTQYGYTF. Written as DNA, the CDR3 is TGTGCCAGCAGCACTGGGACACAGTATGGCTACACCTTC. Full variable domain (missing parts from reference TRBV5-4 and TRBJ1-2): ETGVTQSPTHLIKTRGQQVTLRCSSQSGHNTVSWYQQALGQGPQFIFQYYREEENGRGNFPPRFSGLQFPNYSSELNVNALELDDSALYLCASSTGTQYGYTFGSGTRLTVV.

This clone is a singleton in its sample. The V call is TRBV12-5, the J call TRBJ2-5; D uncertain. With 5 bases removed from V and 1 base from J, the gap between germline ends came to 5 bases. CDR1 LGHNT and CDR2 FRNRAP come from the germline V gene. The CDR3 contains 12 residues. The CDR3 spells CASGIAQETQYF. The CDR3 DNA follows: TGTGCTAGTGGTATAGCCCAAGAGACCCAGTACTTC.

The chain carries TRBV6-1 and TRBJ2-7, with 14 positions matching TRBD2. V shed 6 bases, J shed 6 bases, and the junction held 1 base outside the gene matches. The CDR3 is 13 residues long. The germline CDR1 and CDR2 sequences are MNHNS and SASEGT. CDR3 DNA: TGTGCCAGCAGGACTAGCGGGAGGGGCGAGCAGTACTTC. Translated, it gives CASRTSGRGEQYF.

This chain links TRBV5-8 with TRBJ1-1; a possible D gene is TRBD1 (6 bases). Germline V gene sequence: CDR1 SGHTS, CDR2 YDEGEE. V lost 6 bases and J 7 bases, leaving 10 bases between the germline ends. This CDR3 is 11 amino acids long. The DNA of the CDR3 is TGTGCCAGCACAGGGGTTGGTGAAGCTTTCTTT. This gives the protein CASTGVGEAFF.

The chain carries TRBV7-8 and TRBJ2-2; perhaps TRBD2 as D (6 bases). Deletions cut 0 bases from V and 7 bases from J, with 12 bases between. Germline lookup yields CDR1 SGHVS and CDR2 FQNEAQ. The CDR3 consists of 15 residues. Here the CDR3 reads CASSLAAGSYGELFF. The CDR3 nucleotides read TGTGCCAGCAGCTTAGCTGCGGGGAGCTACGGGGAGCTGTTTTTT.

The chain employs TRBV27 and TRBJ1-6, with a weak D call TRBD1 (6 bases). The length of the CDR3 is 16 residues. In germline, CDR1 is MNHEY, CDR2 SMNVEV (reference sequence). The ends were cut back, 6 bases at V and 6 bases at J, with 18 bases in the middle. The CDR3 sequence is CASSIQGPPVNSPLHF. DNA for the CDR3: TGTGCCAGCAGCATCCAGGGGCCGCCCGTTAATTCACCCCTCCACTTT.

This rearrangement joins TRBV4-1 to TRBJ2-7, with 7 positions matching TRBD2. V was pared by 3 bases and J by 2 bases, with 7 bases of the junction left unmatched. The germline V gene has CDR1 MGHRA and CDR2 YSYEKL. The CDR3 runs 15 residues. The CDR3 sequence: CASSHGSGETYEQYF. The CDR3 DNA is TGCGCCAGCAGCCATGGCAGCGGGGAAACCTACGAGCAGTACTTC.